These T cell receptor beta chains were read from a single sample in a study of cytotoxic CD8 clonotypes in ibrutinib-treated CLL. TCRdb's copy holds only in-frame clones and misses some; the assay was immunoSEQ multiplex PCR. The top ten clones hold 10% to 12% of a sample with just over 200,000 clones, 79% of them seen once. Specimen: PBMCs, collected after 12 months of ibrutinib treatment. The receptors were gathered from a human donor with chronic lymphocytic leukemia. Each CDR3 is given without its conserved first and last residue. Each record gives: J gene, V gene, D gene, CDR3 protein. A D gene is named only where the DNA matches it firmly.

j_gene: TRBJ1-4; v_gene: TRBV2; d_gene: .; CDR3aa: ASSGPVGKLF
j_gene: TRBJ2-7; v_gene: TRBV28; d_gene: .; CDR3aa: ASSQPGGPTYEQY
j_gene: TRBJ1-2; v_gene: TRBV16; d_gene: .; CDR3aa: ASSQSEGNYGYT
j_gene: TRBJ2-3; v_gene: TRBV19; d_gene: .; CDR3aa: ASSRPGSGETRDTQY
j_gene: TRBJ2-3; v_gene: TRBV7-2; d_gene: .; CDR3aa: ASTKRATDTQY
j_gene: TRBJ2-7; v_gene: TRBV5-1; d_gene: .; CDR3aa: ASSLGSPYEQY
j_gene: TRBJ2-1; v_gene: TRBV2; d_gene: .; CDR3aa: ATNHPNEQF
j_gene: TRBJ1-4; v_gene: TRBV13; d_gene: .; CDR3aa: ASSLEQDNEKLF
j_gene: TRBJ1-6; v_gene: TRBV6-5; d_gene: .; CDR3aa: ASSYTGVDNSPLH
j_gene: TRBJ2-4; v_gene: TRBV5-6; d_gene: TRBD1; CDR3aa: ASSTDRDVPSSIQY
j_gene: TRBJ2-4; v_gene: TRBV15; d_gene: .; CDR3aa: ATSRDYFGGYEAKNIQY
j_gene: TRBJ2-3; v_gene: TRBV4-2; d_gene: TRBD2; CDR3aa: ASSQDERGGTDTQY
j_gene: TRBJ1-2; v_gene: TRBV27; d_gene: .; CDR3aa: ASSLLGANYGYT
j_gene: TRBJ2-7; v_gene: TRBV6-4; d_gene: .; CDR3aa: ASSAPDTYEQY
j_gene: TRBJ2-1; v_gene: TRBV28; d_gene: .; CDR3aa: ASISGSHNEQF
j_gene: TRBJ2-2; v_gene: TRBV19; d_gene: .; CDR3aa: ASTYTGELF
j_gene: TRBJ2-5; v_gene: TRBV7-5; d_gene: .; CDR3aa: VRSFRGHGMGETQY
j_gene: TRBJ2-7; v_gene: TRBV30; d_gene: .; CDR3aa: AWMATGTSYEQY
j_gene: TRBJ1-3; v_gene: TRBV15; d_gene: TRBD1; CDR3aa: ATSRPTGAGNTIY
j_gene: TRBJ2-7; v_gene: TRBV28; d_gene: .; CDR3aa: ASSPAGTAEYEQY
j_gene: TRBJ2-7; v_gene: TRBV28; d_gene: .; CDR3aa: ASSLSLQGPSSYEQY
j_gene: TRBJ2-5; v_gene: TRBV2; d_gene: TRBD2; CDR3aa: ASSEDRGGTKTQY
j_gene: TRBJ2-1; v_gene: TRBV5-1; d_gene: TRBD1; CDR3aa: ASSLGQGAVNEQF
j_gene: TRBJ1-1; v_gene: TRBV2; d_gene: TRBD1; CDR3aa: ASTRTGWDTEAF
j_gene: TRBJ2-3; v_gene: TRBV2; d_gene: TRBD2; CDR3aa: ASTPGLAPDTQY
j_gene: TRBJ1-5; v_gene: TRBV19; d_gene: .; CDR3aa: ASTPSGYGNQPQH
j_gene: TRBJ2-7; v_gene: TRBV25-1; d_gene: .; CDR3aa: ASSLGSPSYEQY
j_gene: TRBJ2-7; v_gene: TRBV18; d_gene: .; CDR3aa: ASSPTAPPNYEQY
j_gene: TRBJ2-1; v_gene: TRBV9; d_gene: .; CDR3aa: ASSVGASSYNEQF
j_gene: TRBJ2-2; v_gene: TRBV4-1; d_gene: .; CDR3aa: ASSPRAVYSGELF
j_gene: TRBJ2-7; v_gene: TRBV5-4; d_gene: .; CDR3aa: ASSLGGLYEQY
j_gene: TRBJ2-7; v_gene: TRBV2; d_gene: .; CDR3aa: ASSEGTAVEQY
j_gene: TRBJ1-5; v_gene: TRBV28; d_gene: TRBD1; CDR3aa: ASSLRTGRSGPQH
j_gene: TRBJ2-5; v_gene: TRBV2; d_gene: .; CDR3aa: ASSEGLSKETQY
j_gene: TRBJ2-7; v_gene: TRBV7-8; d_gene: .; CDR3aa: ASSLDSPEQY
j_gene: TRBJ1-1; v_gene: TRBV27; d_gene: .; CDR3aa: ASSLGPGSVAF
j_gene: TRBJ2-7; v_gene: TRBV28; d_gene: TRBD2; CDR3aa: ASNLRASGSRHEQY
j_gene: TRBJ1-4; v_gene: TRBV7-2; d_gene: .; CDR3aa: ASSLRAMGTTNEKLF
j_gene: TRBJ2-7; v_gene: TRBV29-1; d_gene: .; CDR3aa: SVDPSGSSYEQY
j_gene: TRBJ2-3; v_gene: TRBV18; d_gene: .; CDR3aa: ASSRGAQDTQY
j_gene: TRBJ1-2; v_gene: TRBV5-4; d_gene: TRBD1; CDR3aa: ASSGGRGQPNYGYT
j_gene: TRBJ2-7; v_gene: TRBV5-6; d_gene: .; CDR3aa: ASSLTGAAGEQY
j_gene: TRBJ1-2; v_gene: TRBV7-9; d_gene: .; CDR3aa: ASSPRDNYGYT
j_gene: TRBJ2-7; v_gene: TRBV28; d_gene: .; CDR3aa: ASRRESYEQY
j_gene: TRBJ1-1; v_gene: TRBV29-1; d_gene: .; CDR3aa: SVAPLNTEAF
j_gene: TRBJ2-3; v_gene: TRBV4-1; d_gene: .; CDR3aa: ASSPTGITDTQY
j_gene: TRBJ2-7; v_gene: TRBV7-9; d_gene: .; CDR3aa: ASSPWGGESYEQY
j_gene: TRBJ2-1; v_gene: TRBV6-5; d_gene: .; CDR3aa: ASSYNPYNEQF
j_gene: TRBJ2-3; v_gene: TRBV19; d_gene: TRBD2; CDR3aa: ASSIASGGYDSTDTQY
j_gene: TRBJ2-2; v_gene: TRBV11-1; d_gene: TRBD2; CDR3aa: ASSLGGAGIPGELF
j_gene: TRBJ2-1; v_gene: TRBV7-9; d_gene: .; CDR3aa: ASSQSGVGYNEQF
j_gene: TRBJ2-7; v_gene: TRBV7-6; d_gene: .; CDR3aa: ASSPLGGTISYEQY
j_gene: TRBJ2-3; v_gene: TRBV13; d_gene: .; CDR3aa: ASSLSRLGEVFTDTQY
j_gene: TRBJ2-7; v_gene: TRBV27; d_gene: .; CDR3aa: ASSFGGNLYEQY
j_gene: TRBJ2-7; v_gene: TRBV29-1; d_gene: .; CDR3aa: SVRDNSDEQY
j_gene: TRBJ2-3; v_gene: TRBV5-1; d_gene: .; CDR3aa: ASSGGTTDTQY
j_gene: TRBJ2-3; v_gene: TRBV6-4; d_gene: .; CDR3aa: ASSDELSSTKD
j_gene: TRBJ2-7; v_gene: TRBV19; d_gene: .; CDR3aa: ASSIEQSYEQY
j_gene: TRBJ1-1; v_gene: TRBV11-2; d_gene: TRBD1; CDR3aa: ASSMDRGSEAF
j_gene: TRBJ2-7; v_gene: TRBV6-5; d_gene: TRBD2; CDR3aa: ASGSGGLY